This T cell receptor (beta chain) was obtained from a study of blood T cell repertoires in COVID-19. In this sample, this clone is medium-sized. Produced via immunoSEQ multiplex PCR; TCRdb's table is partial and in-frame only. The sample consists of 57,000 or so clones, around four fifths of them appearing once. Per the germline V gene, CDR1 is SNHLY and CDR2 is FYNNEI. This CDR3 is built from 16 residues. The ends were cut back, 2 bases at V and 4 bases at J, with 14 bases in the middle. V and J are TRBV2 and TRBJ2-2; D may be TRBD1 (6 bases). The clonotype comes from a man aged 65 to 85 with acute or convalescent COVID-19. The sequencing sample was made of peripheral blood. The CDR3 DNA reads TGTGCCAGCAGTGAATATGTGGGGGCCGGCACCGGGGAGCTGTTTTTT. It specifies CASSEYVGAGTGELFF.